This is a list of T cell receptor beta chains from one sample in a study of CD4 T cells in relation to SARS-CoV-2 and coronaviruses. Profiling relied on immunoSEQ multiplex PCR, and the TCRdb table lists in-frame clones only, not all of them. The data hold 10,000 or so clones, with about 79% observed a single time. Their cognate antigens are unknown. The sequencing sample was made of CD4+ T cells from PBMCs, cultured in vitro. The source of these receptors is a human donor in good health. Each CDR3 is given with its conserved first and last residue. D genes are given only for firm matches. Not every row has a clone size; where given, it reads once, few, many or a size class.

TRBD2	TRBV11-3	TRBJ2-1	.	TGTGCCAGCAGCTCCGGGACTAGCGGAAGTAACAATGAGCAGTTCTTC	CASSSGTSGSNNEQFF
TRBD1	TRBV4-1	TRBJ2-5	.	TGCGCCAGCAGGGTTGGGGGACAGATCCAAGAGACCCAGTACTTC	CASRVGGQIQETQYF
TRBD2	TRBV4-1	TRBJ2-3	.	TGCGCCAGCAGCCAAGACCAAGCGGGAGTCACAGATACGCAGTATTTT	CASSQDQAGVTDTQYF
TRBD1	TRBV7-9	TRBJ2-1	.	TGTGCCAGCAGCTTAGCCGGACAGGGAGACAATGAGCAGTTCTTC	CASSLAGQGDNEQFF
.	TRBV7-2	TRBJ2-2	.	TGTGCCAGCAGCTCCGTCGTCAGGGGGGCCGGGGAGCTGTTTTTT	CASSSVVRGAGELFF
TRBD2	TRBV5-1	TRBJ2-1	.	TGCGCCAGCAGGGCAAGCGGGGGGAGCTCCTACAATGAGCAGTTCTTC	CASRASGGSSYNEQFF
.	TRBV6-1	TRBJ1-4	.	TGTGCCAGCAGTGACCCCTCGGGGGTTACTAATGAAAAACTGTTTTTT	CASSDPSGVTNEKLFF
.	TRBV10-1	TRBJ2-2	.	TGCGCCAGCAGTGTTTTGTGGTGGGGAGCTGTTTTT	CASSVLWWGAVF
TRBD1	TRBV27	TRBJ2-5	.	TGTGCCAGCAAAACAGGGGGTGCGGTGTACCAAGAGACCCAGTACTTC	CASKTGGAVYQETQYF
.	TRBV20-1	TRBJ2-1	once	TGCAGTGCTAGTGCAGCGGGTGAGCAGTTCTTC	CSASAAGEQFF
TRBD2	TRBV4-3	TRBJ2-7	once	TGCGCCAGCAGCCAAGAGAAGGCTAGCGGGTTAAAATCCTACGAGCAGTACTTC	CASSQEKASGLKSYEQYF
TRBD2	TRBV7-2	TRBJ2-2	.	TGTGCCAGCAGCCAGGGGACTAGCGGAAACACCGGGGAGCTGTTTTTT	CASSQGTSGNTGELFF
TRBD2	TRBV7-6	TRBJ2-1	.	TGTGCCAGCAGCTCCCAGCGGGAGTGGTACAATGAGCAGTTCTTC	CASSSQREWYNEQFF
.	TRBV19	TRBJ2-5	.	TGTGCCAGTAGTCCCCCGGGAGAGACCCAGTACTTC	CASSPPGETQYF
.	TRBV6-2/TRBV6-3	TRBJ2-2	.	TGTGCCAGCAGTTACTCAGGATACACGAACACCGGGGAGCTGTTTTTT	CASSYSGYTNTGELFF
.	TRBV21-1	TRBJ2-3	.	TGTGCCAGCAGCAGTTTTGTTTCCCGCGGGGGGTGCACAGATACGCAGTATTTT	CASSSFVSRGGCTDTQYF
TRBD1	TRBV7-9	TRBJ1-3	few	TGTGCCAGCACCGTGGACAGGGCTCTCTCTGGAAACACCATATATTTT	CASTVDRALSGNTIYF
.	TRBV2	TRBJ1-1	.	TGTGCCAGCAGGGCGGAATCGGGGGCGGACACTGAAGCTTTCTTT	CASRAESGADTEAFF
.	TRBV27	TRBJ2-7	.	TGTGCCAGCAGTCGGTCCGGGGCCCCCTACGAGCAGTACTTC	CASSRSGAPYEQYF
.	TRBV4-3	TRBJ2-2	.	TGCGCCAGCAGCCAAGATCGCGGGGCCGGCCGGGAGCTGTTTTTT	CASSQDRGAGRELFF
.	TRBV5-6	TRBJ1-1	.	TGTGCCAGCAGCTTGGGGGGGAACACTGAAGCTTTCTTT	CASSLGGNTEAFF
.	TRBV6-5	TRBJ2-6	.	TGTGCCAGCAATTTAGACAGATCTGGGGCCAACGTCCTGACTTTC	CASNLDRSGANVLTF
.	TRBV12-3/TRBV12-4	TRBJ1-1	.	TGTGCCAGCATGTTTGCAGGGAGGACTGAAGCTTTCTTT	CASMFAGRTEAFF
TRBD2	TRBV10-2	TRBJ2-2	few	TGCGCCAGCAGTGATGAGAGGGGGACTAGCGGAACACCGAACACCGGGGAGCTGTTTTTT	CASSDERGTSGTPNTGELFF
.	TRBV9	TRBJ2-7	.	TGTGCCAGCAGCGTAGGAGGGGAAATAGGCGAGCAGTACTTC	CASSVGGEIGEQYF
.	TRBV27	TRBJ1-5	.	TGTGCCAGCAGTTTATCTGGGGGATATGGACAGCCCCAGCATTTT	CASSLSGGYGQPQHF
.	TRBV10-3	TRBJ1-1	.	TGTGCCATCACACGGGGGTTGAACACTGAAGCTTTCTTT	CAITRGLNTEAFF
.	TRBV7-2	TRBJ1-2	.	TGTGCCAGCAGCACCCAAGCTACTAACTATGGCTACACCTTC	CASSTQATNYGYTF
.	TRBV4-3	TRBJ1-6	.	TGCGCCAGCAGCGAAAACAGGGCTTTTCACAATTCACCCCTCCACTTT	CASSENRAFHNSPLHF